The clone carrying this T cell receptor (beta chain) came up once. A much larger clone differs from this one at a single base, so this may be a read error. This record belongs to a study of early T cells in non-severe SARS-CoV-2 infection. About the study: Sequenced material consisted of bulk RNA (from unsorted whole blood), and chains were unpaired.

This CDR3 is 11 amino acids long. V lost 5 bases and J lost 8, with 10 bases in between. Germline CDR1 is MNHEY and CDR2 is SVGEGT. Researchers attached unique molecular identifiers to individual cDNA molecules. From the 5' RACE reads, TCRdb called clonotypes with MiXCR, one entry per CDR3 protein. The sample lists about 70,000 distinct CDR3 sequences; about 12% were seen once. The rearrangement links TRBV6-2 or TRBV6-3 to TRBJ2-7, with D perhaps matching TRBD2 (5 bases). The clonotype originates from an adult who was a healthcare worker with PCR-confirmed SARS-CoV-2 infection or an uninfected control (not recorded which). Sequenced input: whole blood. The CDR3: CASSAAGKQYF. CDR3 nucleotide sequence: TGTGCCAGCAGTGCGGCGGGCAAGCAGTACTTC.